The present T cell receptor beta chain was sequenced within a study of T cells after yellow fever vaccination. V lost 2 bases to trimming and J lost 7 bases, with 7 bases between them. There are 12 residues in the CDR3. From germline, CDR1 is MNHEY and CDR2 SVGEGT. Concerning this clonotype: The antigen is not known.

Regarding the study as a whole: It was the secondary response that reached its peak faster, day 5 versus 15, but it was weaker. Contamination by abundant bulk-population clonotypes could be present in FACS-sorted repertoires. Re-detected after boosting: most primary clones, more than 95% of CD4 and 75% to 90% of CD8.

Template switching by 5'RACE produced TCR cDNA, adding a universal primer site and UMIs. TCRdb re-called the 5' RACE reads through MiXCR, storing one row per CDR3 protein. The repertoire holds under 400,000 distinct CDR3 sequences, with approximately 10% as singletons. This TCR came from a man between 18 and 29 years old who received the YFV17D yellow fever vaccine. J is TRBJ2-3 and V is TRBV6-2 or TRBV6-3; D unresolved. The source was PBMCs, collected on the day of the first yellow fever vaccination. The CDR3 loop reads CASSYPSHTQYF. CDR3 DNA sequence: TGTGCCAGCAGTTACCCATCCCATACGCAGTATTTT.